This TCR beta chain was sequenced in a study of cytomegalovirus exposure and HLA in healthy donors. Between the trimmed V and J ends, which lost 4 bases and 2 bases, there was a span of 9 bases. There are 14 residues in the CDR3. The germline V gene has CDR1 LNHDA and CDR2 SQIVND (reference sequence). 13 Jbeta primers and 60 Vbeta primers were used for the PCR. Sequencing used immunoSEQ multiplex PCR; TCRdb keeps in-frame clones, though not all of them. The sample has under 150,000 clones, around 75% seen once. Sequencing was carried out using PBMCs. This TCR was recovered from a man in his sixties in good health and CMV-seronegative. The chain uses TRBV19 and TRBJ1-5; D perhaps matches TRBD1 (6 bases). This CDR3 reads CASSNRAGNQPQHF. CDR3 nucleotide sequence: TGTGCCAGTAGTAACAGGGCCGGCAATCAGCCCCAGCATTTT.